The entry below gives a single TCR beta chain sequence along with its context. This clone was recorded only once. What this receptor recognizes is not known. It has no much larger one-base neighbor in the sample; base qualities were not kept. The sample is drawn from a study of blood T cell repertoires in COVID-19 (dated by TCRdb to about 2020). Some background on the complete study: The collaborator samples originated in the United States, Italy and Spain and spanned the acute and convalescent phases of COVID-19. The material from the prospective study consisted of cDNA or gDNA derived from T cells, B-cell-depleted T cells, or PBMCs. Deeply sampled blood TCRbeta repertoires from subjects exposed to, actively infected with, or recovered from COVID-19 were included in the dataset. The repertoires were released in a freely available public database intended as a resource for research on the immune response to SARS-CoV-2. The samples were drawn from two sources: the first 160 participants of the ongoing ImmuneRACE study, and fewer than 1,500 subjects contributed by 6 global collaborators. The sample metadata nearly always contained a de-identified subject ID, COVID-19 status, age in years and sex. Where available, HLA class I and class II types were obtained from metadata supplied by the sample provider rather than from assay-based typing.

The CDR3 measures 19 amino acids from cysteine to phenylalanine. Of the read, only the CDR3 DNA is kept; its 57 bases are in frame from base 1. CDR1 and CDR2 were assigned from the germline V gene as SGHRS and YFSETQ. The V end gives up 1 base and the J end 2 bases, leaving 14 bases in the junction not matched to a gene. Study-wide findings and limitations: Clinical and demographic metadata were provided uncurated, with the amount varying by source and participant.

TCRbeta CDR3 regions were amplified from genomic DNA by means of the immunoSEQ Assay, a bias-controlled multiplex PCR. Under the source paper's analysis protocol: Nucleated cell counts per sample were estimated from amplification of reference gene primers within the assay. To quantify the absolute abundance of each unique TCRbeta CDR3 rearrangement, sequence reads were collapsed and filtered. Productive Simpson clonality was computed per sample as the square root of Simpson's diversity index over productive rearrangements. This immuneACCESS table, as held by TCRdb, lists in-frame sequences with V and J called but not all clones. Of the missing ones, under half trace to an unresolved V gene in checked studies; the others have no known cause. That table furnishes V, J and clone size, whereas the DNA furnished D and trimming. Across this sample there are roughly 340,000 clones, with approximately 91% seen only once. About 6.7% of the sample comes from the top ten.

At one collaborating source in Seattle, patients were enrolled during active infection and were followed longitudinally through the course of disease. Whole blood was collected in K2EDTA tubes by collaborating institutions according to the institutions' own protocols. Collaborator samples were shipped for TCRbeta analysis as frozen whole blood, isolated PBMCs, or DNA extracted from either sample type. The chain is assembled from TRBV5-1 and TRBJ2-5; 10 bases in the junction line up with TRBD2. The specimen was peripheral blood. The sequence came from a woman in her seventies with COVID-19, enrolled during active disease. The bases read TGCGCCAGCAGCTTGAATTCCTATTTAGCGGGGGGACCACAAGAGACCCAGTACTTC. Its amino acids are CASSLNSYLAGGPQETQYF.